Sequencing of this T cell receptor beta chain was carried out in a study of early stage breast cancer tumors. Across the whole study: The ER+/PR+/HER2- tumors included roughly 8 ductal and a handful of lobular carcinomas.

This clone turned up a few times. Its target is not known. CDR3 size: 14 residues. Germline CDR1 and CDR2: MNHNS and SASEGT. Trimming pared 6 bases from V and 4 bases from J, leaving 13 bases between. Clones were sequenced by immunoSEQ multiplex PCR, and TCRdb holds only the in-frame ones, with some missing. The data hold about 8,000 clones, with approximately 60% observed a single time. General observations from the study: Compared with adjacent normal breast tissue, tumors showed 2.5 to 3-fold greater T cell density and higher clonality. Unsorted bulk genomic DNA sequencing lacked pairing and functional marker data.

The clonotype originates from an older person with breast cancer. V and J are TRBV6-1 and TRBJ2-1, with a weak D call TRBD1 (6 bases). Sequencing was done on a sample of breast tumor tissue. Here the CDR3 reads CASRDSNLYNEQFF. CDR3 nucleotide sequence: TGTGCCAGCAGGGACAGTAACCTTTACAATGAGCAGTTCTTC.